A selection of T cell receptor beta chains follows, all from one sample in a study of blood T cell repertoires in COVID-19. This table comes from immunoSEQ multiplex PCR, and its TCRdb copy is limited to in-frame clones, with some not included. This repertoire shows roughly 260,000 clones, around nine tenths found once; its top ten account for approximately 1.9%. Sequenced sample: PBMCs or T cells enriched from blood (not recorded which). The receptors were gathered from a woman aged 18-35 years who had recovered from COVID-19. Both conserved end residues are part of each CDR3.

TRBV28,TRBJ1-4,CASSLMSEKLFF
TRBV21-1,TRBJ1-3,CASSTLPPDWGPTGNTIYF
TRBV5-1,TRBJ1-1,CASSLRGAGVGTEAFF
TRBV4-1,TRBJ1-2,CASSPRREGGYGYTF
TRBV6-5,TRBJ1-1,CASREGRGHYSEAFF
TRBV27,TRBJ1-5,CASSFREHQPQHF
TRBV10-3,TRBJ1-1,CAISERGGPVTEAFF
TRBV19,TRBJ1-2,CASNLPGGRGRSDGYTF
TRBV4-3,TRBJ1-5,CASSQEIGGHQPQHF
TRBV5-8,TRBJ2-5,CASSLGASGAAYQETQYF
TRBV21-1,TRBJ1-1,CASRGRGFEAFF
TRBV7-3,TRBJ2-3,CASSMRQGTDTQYF
TRBV5-1,TRBJ1-1,CASSLVQGTEAFF
TRBV5-1,TRBJ2-1,CASSSRSEQGEQFF
TRBV7-9,TRBJ2-1,CASSLTLAGSEQFF
TRBV28,TRBJ2-3,CASSLAGARTDTQYF
TRBV27,TRBJ1-6,CASSLQGWDSPLHF
TRBV18,TRBJ1-2,CASSPGQNYGYTF
TRBV6-5,TRBJ2-3,CASSLREAHTDTQYF
TRBV5-1,TRBJ1-2,CASSPWPTGTGAVGYTF
TRBV28,TRBJ1-1,CASSLGTGVNTEAFF
TRBV6-2/TRBV6-3,TRBJ2-3,CASSSLMGLSTDTQYF
TRBV24-1,TRBJ1-2,CATSDHRGPNYGYTF
TRBV9,TRBJ2-1,CASSVSGDEQFF
TRBV28,TRBJ2-3,CASSFRFPRASKINTDTQYF
TRBV28,TRBJ1-4,CASSLEGAGDNEKLFF
TRBV9,TRBJ1-2,CASSVGGPNYGYTF
TRBV15,TRBJ2-6,CATSVLAPGQLTTVANVLTF
TRBV7-8,TRBJ1-2,CASSIGQAYGYTF
TRBV23-1,TRBJ2-7,CASSQALGQVREQYF
TRBV7-2,TRBJ2-7,CASSPRTGLTYEQYF
TRBV5-1,TRBJ1-6,CASKVSGREPLHF
TRBV11-3,TRBJ2-1,CASSRTRQGYNEQFF
TRBV3-1/TRBV3-2,TRBJ2-5,CASSQVRRFQETQYF
TRBV29-1,TRBJ2-7,CSVTQGYEQYF
TRBV5-5,TRBJ2-1,CASSPSTLYNNEQFF
TRBV10-3,TRBJ2-7,CAISTGTRSYEQYF
TRBV13,TRBJ1-1,CASSYGQGNTEAFF
TRBV2,TRBJ1-5,CASSRGQGNQPQHF
TRBV7-9,TRBJ1-4,CASITGGRNEKLFF
TRBV2,TRBJ1-1,CASRGSGIIIKGAFF